This TCR beta chain comes out of a study of tumor-infiltrating lymphocytes in primary liver carcinoma. Background on the study: Tumor lesions were T1-T3 N0M0 and spanned about 4 to 10 cm.

Germline DNA was also extracted, and blood RNA derived from unsorted whole blood. The researchers drew roughly 4 milliliters of peripheral blood before surgery. The CDR3 extends over 15 amino acids. V was clipped by 6 bases and J by 2 bases, with 16 bases between them. To note about this clonotype: Its cognate antigen is unknown.

Study findings and constraints: The 250 largest clones made up significantly more of tumor than blood repertoires (p = 0.039).

Researchers generated TCR beta cDNA from roughly 510 ng of total RNA, relying on a constant-region primer. ARM-PCR, slightly modified, supplied the TCR beta libraries through three nested multiplex PCR rounds. Rounds one and two of PCR, each of roughly 10 cycles, were primed with TRBV1-TRBV30 forward primers and a C-beta reverse primer. TCRdb analysed the multiplex PCR reads with MiXCR anew, one entry per CDR3 protein. In the table there are some 190,000 distinct CDR3 sequences, over 45% of which are singletons. Sequenced material: peripheral blood. The chain combines TRBV12-3 or TRBV12-4 with TRBJ1-2; D perhaps matches TRBD1 (6 bases). The TCR sequence derives from a man aged 35-49 years with primary liver carcinoma and hepatitis B virus infection. This chain's CDR3 is CASSPAGGLNYGYTF. As DNA, the CDR3 is TGTGCCAGCAGCCCCGCGGGGGGGCTGAACTATGGCTACACCTTC.